The 11 T cell receptor beta chains below all came from one sample that was sequenced in a study of blood T cell repertoires in COVID-19. TCRdb's table, derived via immunoSEQ multiplex PCR, lists solely in-frame clones and lacks some. This sample has about 45,000 clones, with 87% found just once. The sample comprised peripheral blood. All receptors come from a human donor in a cohort sampled during active COVID-19.

This clone was seen a handful of times. The chain combines TRBV11-2 with TRBJ2-1, with 10 bases that match TRBD2. Germline V lookup: CDR1 SGHAT, CDR2 FQNNGV. Losses at the gene ends were 3 bases for V and 5 bases for J; bases not matched to a gene: 4. There are 15 residues in the CDR3. The CDR3 is CASSFGTSANNEQFF. In DNA, the CDR3 is TGTGCCAGCAGCTTCGGGACTAGCGCTAACAATGAGCAGTTCTTC. The full variable domain, in which reference TRBV11-2 and TRBJ2-1 provide the parts outside the CDR3, is EAGVAQSPRYKIIEKRQSVAFWCNPISGHATLYWYQQILGQGPKLLIQFQNNGVVDDSQLPKDRFSAERLKGVDSTLKIQPAKLEDSAVYLCASSFGTSANNEQFFGPGTRLTVL.

V is TRBV2 and J is TRBJ2-7; 7 bases match TRBD1. The CDR3 sequence is 13 residues long. With 6 bases clipped from V and 1 base from J, the junction kept 3 bases outside the gene matches. The V gene's germline CDR1 is SNHLY and CDR2 FYNNEI. CDR3 bases: TGTGCCAGCAGGGACAGGTTTTCCTACGAGCAGTACTTC. The encoded protein is CASRDRFSYEQYF.

The chain uses TRBV5-1 and TRBJ1-4; maybe TRBD1 (6 bases). Per germline, CDR1 SGHRS and CDR2 YFSETQ. Trimming left V 4 bases short and J 5 bases short, with 15 bases between. CDR3 length: 15 residues. CDR3 in amino acids: CASSLEGHGNEKLFF. The CDR3 DNA reads as TGCGCCAGCAGCCTTGAGGGACACGGGAATGAAAAACTGTTTTTT.

The chain joins TRBV27 to TRBJ2-3; no clear D gene. V lost 5 bases to trimming and J lost 6 bases, with 12 bases between them. In germline, CDR1 is MNHEY, CDR2 SMNVEV (reference sequence). CDR3 length: 13 amino acids. The CDR3 DNA is TGTGCCAGCAGTACGAGACCGCGGGATACGCAGTATTTT. Translating it yields CASSTRPRDTQYF.

V and J are TRBV19 and TRBJ2-1; a weak D match, TRBD2 (5 bases). With 4 bases removed from V and 3 bases from J, the gap between germline ends came to 13 bases. The V gene's germline CDR1 is LNHDA and CDR2 SQIVND (reference sequence). This CDR3 contains 15 residues. CDR3 sequence: CASSTQRSRYNEQFF. CDR3 nucleotides: TGTGCCAGTAGTACCCAGCGGAGTCGCTACAATGAGCAGTTCTTC.

The chain employs TRBV4-3 and TRBJ1-5; D not certain. The CDR3 is 16 amino acids. Germline assignment: CDR1 LGHNA and CDR2 YSLEER. Between the trimmed V and J ends, which lost 1 base and 8 bases, there was a span of 18 bases. DNA for the CDR3: TGCGCCAGCAGCCAAGGGCTCGCTATAGAGGTTGAGCCCCAGCATTTT. As protein: CASSQGLAIEVEPQHF.

In DNA form, the CDR3 reads TGCGCCAGCAGGGAGACAGAAGTGAACACCGGGGAGCTGTTTTTT. This codes for CASRETEVNTGELFF. The rearrangement joins TRBV10-2 to TRBJ2-2; maybe TRBD1 (5 bases). Germline V gene data show CDR1 as WSHSY and CDR2 as SAAADI. Trimming pared 6 bases from V and 1 base from J, leaving 12 bases between. CDR3 size: 15 residues.

The chain employs TRBV5-1 and TRBJ2-3; 8 positions match TRBD1. This CDR3 has 15 amino acids. V trimming: 2 bases; J trimming: 0 bases; junction bases outside the gene matches: 2. Per germline, CDR1 SGHRS and CDR2 YFSETQ. The CDR3 region has the DNA TGCGCCAGCAGCTTTAACAGGGGGAGCACAGATACGCAGTATTTT. Its translation is CASSFNRGSTDTQYF.

This clone was recorded once. The chain uses TRBV27 and TRBJ2-3; tentatively, D is TRBD1 (7 bases). The length of the CDR3 is 13 residues. With 6 bases removed from V and 9 bases from J, the gap between germline ends came to 16 bases. The germline CDR1 and CDR2 sequences are MNHEY and SMNVEV (reference sequence). The CDR3 spells CASRTGTFTTQYF. The CDR3 bases are TGTGCCAGCAGGACAGGGACTTTCACAACGCAGTATTTT.

The chain carries TRBV9 and TRBJ2-1; 11 nucleotides agree with TRBD2. Losses at the gene ends were 0 bases for V and 8 bases for J; bases not matched to a gene: 7. The CDR3 consists of 16 residues. CDR1 is SGDLS and CDR2 is YYNGEE in the germline V gene. The CDR3 here is CASSVGVAGGHDEQFF. Here the CDR3 DNA reads TGTGCCAGCAGCGTAGGAGTAGCGGGAGGGCACGATGAGCAGTTCTTC.

The chain is built from TRBV5-1 and TRBJ2-1; 7 bases are a match to TRBD2. Germline CDR1 is SGHRS and CDR2 is YFSETQ. The CDR3 contains 16 residues. Germline trimming cut 0 bases from V and 1 base from J; bases unmatched to any gene: 4. The CDR3 DNA sequence: TGCGCCAGCAGCTTGGTAGCGGGCGCTTCCTACAATGAGCAGTTCTTC. It specifies CASSLVAGASYNEQFF.